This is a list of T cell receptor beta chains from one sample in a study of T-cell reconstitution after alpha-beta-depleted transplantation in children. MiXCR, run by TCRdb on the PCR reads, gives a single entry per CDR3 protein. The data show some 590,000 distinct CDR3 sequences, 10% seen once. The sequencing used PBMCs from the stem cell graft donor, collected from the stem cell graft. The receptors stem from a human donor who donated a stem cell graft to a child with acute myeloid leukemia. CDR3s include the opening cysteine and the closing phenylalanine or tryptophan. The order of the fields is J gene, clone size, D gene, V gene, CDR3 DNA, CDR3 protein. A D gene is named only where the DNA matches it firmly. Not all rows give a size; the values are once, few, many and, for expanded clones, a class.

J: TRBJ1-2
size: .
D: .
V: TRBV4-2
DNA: TGTGCCAGCAGCCAAGAAAGATACCCAACGAGCTATGGCTACACCTTC
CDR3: CASSQERYPTSYGYTF

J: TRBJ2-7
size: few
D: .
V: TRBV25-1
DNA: TGTGCCAGCAGGGGGTCCAGTCTATACGAGCAGTACTTC
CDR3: CASRGSSLYEQYF

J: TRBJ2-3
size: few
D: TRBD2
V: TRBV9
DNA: TGTGCCAGCAACCCCGGTCTCGGGAGGGCGGATGATACGCAGTATTTT
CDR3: CASNPGLGRADDTQYF

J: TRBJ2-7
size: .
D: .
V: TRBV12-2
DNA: TGTGCAAGTCGCGACCAGGGACTAGCGGGAGGGCCCCCCTACGAGCAGTACTTC
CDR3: CASRDQGLAGGPPYEQYF

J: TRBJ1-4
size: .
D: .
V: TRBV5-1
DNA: TGCGCCAGCAGCGCGGGGCATCAAAGTCATAATGAAAAACTGTTTTTT
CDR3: CASSAGHQSHNEKLFF

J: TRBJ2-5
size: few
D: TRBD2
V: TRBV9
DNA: TGTGCCAGCAGCGTACCGGGGGAGGGGTCCCAGTACTTC
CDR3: CASSVPGEGSQYF

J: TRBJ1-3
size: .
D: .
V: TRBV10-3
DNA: TGTGCCATCAGTGGAGGGCGGAACACCATATATTTT
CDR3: CAISGGRNTIYF

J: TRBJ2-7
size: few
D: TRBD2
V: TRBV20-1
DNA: TGCAGTGCTAGAGATGACAGCGGGAGTTCGGAGCAGTACTTC
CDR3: CSARDDSGSSEQYF

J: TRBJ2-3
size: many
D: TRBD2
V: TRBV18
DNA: TGTGCCAGCTCATTCCTAGCGGGAGGGCCGGGAGATACGCAGTATTTT
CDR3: CASSFLAGGPGDTQYF

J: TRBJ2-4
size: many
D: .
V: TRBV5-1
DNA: TGCGCCAGCAGCTTGGGGCAGCTAAACATTCAGTACTTC
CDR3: CASSLGQLNIQYF

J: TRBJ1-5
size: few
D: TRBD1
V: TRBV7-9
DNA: TGTGCCAGCAGCACACAGGGGCTCCTCAATCAGCCCCAGCATTTT
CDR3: CASSTQGLLNQPQHF

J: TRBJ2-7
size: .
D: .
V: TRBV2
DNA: TGTGCCGTAAAAGGGGGGGGATACTACGAGCAGTACTTC
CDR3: CAVKGGGYYEQYF

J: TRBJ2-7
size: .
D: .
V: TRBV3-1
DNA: TGTGCCAGCAGCCAACTAGCGTTTGAGCAGTACTTC
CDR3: CASSQLAFEQYF

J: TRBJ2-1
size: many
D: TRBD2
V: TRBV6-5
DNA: TGTGCCAGCAGTTACGCCTCGGGACTAGCGTTAGGGGCCAATGAGCAGTTCTTC
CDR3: CASSYASGLALGANEQFF

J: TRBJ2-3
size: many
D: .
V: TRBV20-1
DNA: TGCAGTGCTAGAGTTCCTGGCTTGACAGATACGCAGTATTTT
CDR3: CSARVPGLTDTQYF

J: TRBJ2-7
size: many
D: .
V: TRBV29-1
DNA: TGCAGCGTTGAAGCTCTACTTAGGGGCGAGCAGTACTTC
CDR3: CSVEALLRGEQYF

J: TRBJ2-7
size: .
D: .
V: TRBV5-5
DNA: TGTGCCAGCAGCATAAATACAGGGATGTATTACGAGCAGTACTTC
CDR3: CASSINTGMYYEQYF

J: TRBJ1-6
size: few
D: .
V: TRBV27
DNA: TGTGCCAGCGGACTGCAGGGGAATTCACCCCTCCACTTT
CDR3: CASGLQGNSPLHF

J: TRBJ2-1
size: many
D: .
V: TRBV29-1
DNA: TGCAGCGTTGACGGACGACTCATATACAATGAGCAGTTCTTC
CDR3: CSVDGRLIYNEQFF

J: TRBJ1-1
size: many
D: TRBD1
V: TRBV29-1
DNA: TGCAGCGCTTCCCGGGACAGGGGGCAAATCACTGAAGCTTTCTTT
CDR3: CSASRDRGQITEAFF

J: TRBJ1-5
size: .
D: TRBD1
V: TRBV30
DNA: TGTGCCTGGAGCTCCCACCCAGGGGGCGATCAGCCCCAGCATTTT
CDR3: CAWSSHPGGDQPQHF

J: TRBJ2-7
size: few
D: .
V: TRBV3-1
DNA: TGTGCCAGCAGCCAAGATCACGAGGCCCCGGGGGTATTACGGCAGTACTTC
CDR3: CASSQDHEAPGVLRQYF

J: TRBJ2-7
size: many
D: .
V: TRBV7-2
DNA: TGTGCCAGCAGCTTTAGCGTCGGCTACGAGCAGTACTTC
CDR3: CASSFSVGYEQYF

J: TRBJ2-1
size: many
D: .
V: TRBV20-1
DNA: TGCAGTGCTAGAACAGGAACCCTTATCAATGAGCAGTTCTTC
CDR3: CSARTGTLINEQFF

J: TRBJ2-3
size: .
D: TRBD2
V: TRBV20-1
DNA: TGCTGTGGCAGGGATGTATTCGGGACTAGCGGGATGACAGTAGAAGATACGCAGTATTTT
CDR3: CCGRDVFGTSGMTVEDTQYF

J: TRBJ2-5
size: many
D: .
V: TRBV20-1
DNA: TGCAGTGCCAACGGGGCCCCAACAATCGTTTACCAAGAGACCCAGTACTTC
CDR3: CSANGAPTIVYQETQYF

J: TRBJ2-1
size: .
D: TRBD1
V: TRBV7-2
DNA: TGTGCCAGCAGGGGAGAGGGGGCTGAGCAGTTCTTC
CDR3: CASRGEGAEQFF

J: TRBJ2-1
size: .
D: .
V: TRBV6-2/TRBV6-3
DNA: TGTGCCAGCACCCCGGGAGTTGAGCAGTTCTTC
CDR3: CASTPGVEQFF

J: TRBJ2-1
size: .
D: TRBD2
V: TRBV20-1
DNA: TGCAGTGCTTGGGGACTAGCGGGACCCGGGGGTTACAATGAGCAGTTCTTC
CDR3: CSAWGLAGPGGYNEQFF

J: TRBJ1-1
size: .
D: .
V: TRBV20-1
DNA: TGCAGTGCTGGGGACCATTCTGGAGGTAGGGCTGAAGCTTTCTTT
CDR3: CSAGDHSGGRAEAFF

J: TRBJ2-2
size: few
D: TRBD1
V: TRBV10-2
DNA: TGCGCCAGCAACAGGGACAGGGGGTCTAAGAACACCGGGGAGCTGTTTTTT
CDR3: CASNRDRGSKNTGELFF

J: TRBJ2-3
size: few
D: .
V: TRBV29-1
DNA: TGCAGCGTGGATCAAAGATCAGATACGCAGTATTTT
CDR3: CSVDQRSDTQYF

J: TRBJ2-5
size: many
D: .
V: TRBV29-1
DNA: TGCAGCGTTGAAGGTGGAGGAGGAGAGACCCAGTACTTC
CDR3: CSVEGGGGETQYF

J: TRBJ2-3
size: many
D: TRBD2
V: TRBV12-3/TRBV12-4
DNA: TGTGCCAGCAGTTTACCTAGCGGGAGAACAGATACGCAGTATTTT
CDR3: CASSLPSGRTDTQYF

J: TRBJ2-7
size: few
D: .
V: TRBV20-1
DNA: TGCAGTGCTAGTGCCCCGGCGGGGTACGAGCAGTACTTC
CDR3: CSASAPAGYEQYF

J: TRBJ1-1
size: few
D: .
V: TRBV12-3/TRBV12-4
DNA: TGTGCCAGCAGTCGACAGCCGCGACAGAACACTGAAGCTTTCTTT
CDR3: CASSRQPRQNTEAFF

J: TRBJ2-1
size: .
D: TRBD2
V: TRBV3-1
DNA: TGTGCCAGCAGCCAAGATAGGGGACTAGCATCCTACAATGAGCAGTTCTTC
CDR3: CASSQDRGLASYNEQFF

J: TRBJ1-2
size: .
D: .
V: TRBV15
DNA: TGTGCCACCAGCAGAGATAATCTAGGAGGGGGTGGCTACACCTTC
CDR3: CATSRDNLGGGGYTF

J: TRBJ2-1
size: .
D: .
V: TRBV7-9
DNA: TGTGCCAGCAGCTCCCTATCGGACCCCCCCTACAATGAGCAGTTCTTC
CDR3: CASSSLSDPPYNEQFF

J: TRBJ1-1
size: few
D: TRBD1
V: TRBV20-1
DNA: TGCAGTGCAAGGACAGGTAGGGCTCCTTTCTTT
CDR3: CSARTGRAPFF

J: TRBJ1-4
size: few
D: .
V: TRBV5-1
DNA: TGCGCCAGCAGCTTGTCGACGGTTGAAAAACTGTTTTTT
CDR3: CASSLSTVEKLFF